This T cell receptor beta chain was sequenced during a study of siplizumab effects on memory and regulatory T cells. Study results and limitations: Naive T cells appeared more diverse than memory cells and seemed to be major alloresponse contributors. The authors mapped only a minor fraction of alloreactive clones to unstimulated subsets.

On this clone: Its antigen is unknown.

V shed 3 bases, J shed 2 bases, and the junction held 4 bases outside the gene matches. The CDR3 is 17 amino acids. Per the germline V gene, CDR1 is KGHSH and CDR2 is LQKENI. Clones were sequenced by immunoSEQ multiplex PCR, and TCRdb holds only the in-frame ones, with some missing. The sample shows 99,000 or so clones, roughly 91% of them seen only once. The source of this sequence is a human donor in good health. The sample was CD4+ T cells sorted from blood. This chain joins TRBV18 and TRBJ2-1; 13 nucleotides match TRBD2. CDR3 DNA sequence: TGTGCCAGCTCACCGACTAGCGGGGGGTCCACCTACAATGAGCAGTTCTTC. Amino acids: CASSPTSGGSTYNEQFF.